The rows below give T cell receptor beta chains drawn from one sample of a study of cytomegalovirus exposure and HLA in healthy donors. Clones were sequenced by immunoSEQ multiplex PCR, and TCRdb holds only the in-frame ones, with some missing. The top ten clones hold more than 10% of a sample with a few hundred thousand clones, approximately 84% of them seen once. The sample consisted of PBMCs. The receptors shown here come from a man aged 18 to 30 in good health and CMV-seropositive. Each CDR3 is given with its conserved first and last residue. Fields, in order: V gene, J gene, clone size, D gene, CDR3 protein, CDR3 DNA. The D gene is left open where the match is weak. Clone size is shown for a subset of rows, as once, few, many or a class of expanded clone.

V: TRBV9; J: TRBJ2-3; size: NA; D: TRBD2; CDR3: CASSIGLAGGADTQYF; DNA: TGTGCCAGCAGCATTGGACTAGCGGGAGGCGCGGATACGCAGTATTTT
V: TRBV7-2; J: TRBJ2-7; size: NA; D: TRBD1; CDR3: CASRPGTASYEQYF; DNA: TGTGCCAGCAGACCTGGGACAGCTTCCTACGAGCAGTACTTC
V: TRBV27; J: TRBJ2-1; size: NA; D: TRBD1; CDR3: CASSIPTGGTGIANEQFF; DNA: TGTGCCAGCAGTATACCAACCGGTGGGACAGGGATAGCCAATGAGCAGTTCTTC
V: TRBV29-1; J: TRBJ1-1; size: NA; D: TRBD1; CDR3: CSVTGSMNTEAFF; DNA: TGCAGCGTGACAGGGTCTATGAACACTGAAGCTTTCTTT
V: TRBV2; J: TRBJ1-1; size: NA; D: TRBD1; CDR3: CASKEGQGWAEAFF; DNA: TGTGCCAGTAAAGAAGGACAGGGGTGGGCTGAAGCTTTCTTT
V: TRBV5-1; J: TRBJ2-4; size: NA; D: NA; CDR3: CASNLGGAKNIQYF; DNA: TGCGCCAGTAACCTGGGGGGAGCCAAAAACATTCAGTACTTC
V: TRBV5-1; J: TRBJ2-7; size: NA; D: NA; CDR3: CASSSRPLGGSHEQYF; DNA: TGCGCCAGCAGCTCCAGACCTCTGGGGGGATCCCACGAGCAGTACTTC
V: TRBV5-1; J: TRBJ1-1; size: NA; D: NA; CDR3: CASSLALGGRGSTEAFF; DNA: TGCGCCAGCAGCTTGGCACTAGGTGGACGGGGGAGCACTGAAGCTTTCTTT
V: TRBV27; J: TRBJ1-2; size: NA; D: NA; CDR3: CASSLTGLYGYTF; DNA: TGTGCCAGCAGTCTGACGGGGCTTTATGGCTACACCTTC
V: TRBV14; J: TRBJ1-2; size: NA; D: TRBD1; CDR3: CASSQGLRDRGRRTYGYTF; DNA: TGTGCCAGCAGCCAAGGCCTCCGGGACAGGGGGCGCAGAACCTATGGCTACACCTTC
V: TRBV19; J: TRBJ2-7; size: few; D: NA; CDR3: CASSIAGNSYEQYF; DNA: TGTGCCAGTAGTATAGCGGGGAACTCCTACGAGCAGTACTTC
V: TRBV7-9; J: TRBJ2-1; size: NA; D: TRBD1; CDR3: CASSSDPGQSIGQFF; DNA: TGTGCCAGCAGCTCAGACCCGGGACAGTCAATAGGGCAGTTCTTC
V: TRBV6-1; J: TRBJ2-2; size: once; D: NA; CDR3: CASSEDLGGGELFF; DNA: TGTGCCAGCAGTGAAGATCTAGGGGGCGGGGAGCTGTTTTTT
V: TRBV5-1; J: TRBJ2-1; size: NA; D: NA; CDR3: CASSSGQYSYNEQFF; DNA: TGCGCCAGCAGCTCCGGACAGTACTCCTACAATGAGCAGTTCTTC
V: TRBV5-1; J: TRBJ2-1; size: NA; D: TRBD1; CDR3: CASSSQGAGEQFF; DNA: TGCGCCAGCAGCTCCCAGGGGGCTGGGGAGCAGTTCTTC
V: TRBV5-1; J: TRBJ2-1; size: NA; D: TRBD1; CDR3: CASSPGTAGGEQFF; DNA: TGCGCCAGCAGCCCAGGGACAGCAGGTGGTGAGCAGTTCTTC
V: TRBV27; J: TRBJ1-5; size: NA; D: NA; CDR3: CASSFKGLIGSNQPQHF; DNA: TGTGCCAGCAGTTTCAAGGGGCTTATAGGTAGCAATCAGCCCCAGCATTTT
V: TRBV28; J: TRBJ2-5; size: NA; D: TRBD1; CDR3: CASSFAGTGGRETQYF; DNA: TGTGCCAGCAGTTTTGCCGGGACAGGGGGCCGAGAGACCCAGTACTTC
V: TRBV7-2; J: TRBJ2-7; size: NA; D: NA; CDR3: CASSLASAPLEQYF; DNA: TGTGCCAGCAGCTTAGCTAGCGCTCCGCTAGAGCAGTACTTC
V: TRBV5-6; J: TRBJ1-1; size: NA; D: TRBD1; CDR3: CASSFGQANTEAFF; DNA: TGTGCCAGCAGCTTCGGACAGGCCAACACTGAAGCTTTCTTT
V: TRBV5-6; J: TRBJ2-1; size: NA; D: NA; CDR3: CASSLGTSSYNEQFF; DNA: TGTGCCAGCAGCTTGGGGACAAGCTCCTACAATGAGCAGTTCTTC
V: TRBV2; J: TRBJ1-2; size: once; D: TRBD1; CDR3: CAASKEGARGYTF; DNA: TGTGCCGCCTCAAAGGAGGGGGCAAGGGGCTACACCTTC
V: TRBV28; J: TRBJ2-7; size: NA; D: NA; CDR3: CASSPGSHYEQYF; DNA: TGTGCCAGCAGTCCCGGGAGCCACTACGAGCAGTACTTC
V: TRBV6-1; J: TRBJ2-7; size: NA; D: TRBD1; CDR3: CASSERTGGSYEQYF; DNA: TGTGCCAGCAGTGAAAGGACAGGGGGCTCCTACGAGCAGTACTTC
V: TRBV30; J: TRBJ2-7; size: NA; D: NA; CDR3: CAWGSGRVYEQYF; DNA: TGTGCCTGGGGATCGGGACGGGTCTACGAGCAGTACTTC
V: TRBV27; J: TRBJ2-7; size: NA; D: TRBD2; CDR3: CASNPSGLAGWVEQYF; DNA: TGTGCCAGCAACCCTTCAGGGCTAGCGGGATGGGTCGAGCAGTACTTC
V: TRBV2; J: TRBJ1-1; size: NA; D: NA; CDR3: CASIEMGGVLPEAFF; DNA: TGTGCCAGCATCGAAATGGGGGGCGTCCTCCCTGAAGCTTTCTTT
V: TRBV9; J: TRBJ2-3; size: NA; D: TRBD2; CDR3: CASSRTSGRVTSTDTQYF; DNA: TGTGCCAGCAGCAGGACTAGCGGGAGAGTCACTAGCACAGATACGCAGTATTTT
V: TRBV6-5; J: TRBJ2-2; size: NA; D: NA; CDR3: CASRSVTATGELFF; DNA: TGTGCCAGCAGGTCGGTAACGGCAACCGGGGAGCTGTTTTTT
V: TRBV15; J: TRBJ1-3; size: NA; D: NA; CDR3: CATSELGFSGNTIYF; DNA: TGTGCCACTAGCGAGTTAGGGTTCTCTGGAAACACCATATATTTT
V: TRBV5-1; J: TRBJ2-1; size: NA; D: TRBD2; CDR3: CASSPSGRDGNEQFF; DNA: TGCGCCAGCAGCCCCAGCGGGAGGGATGGCAATGAGCAGTTCTTC
V: TRBV20-1; J: TRBJ2-5; size: NA; D: NA; CDR3: CSSTRETQYF; DNA: TGCTCCAGTACGCGAGAGACCCAGTACTTC
V: TRBV18; J: TRBJ1-1; size: NA; D: NA; CDR3: CASSLSRGQDAFF; DNA: TGTGCCAGCTCATTGTCGCGGGGGCAGGATGCTTTCTTT
V: TRBV4-1; J: TRBJ1-2; size: NA; D: TRBD1; CDR3: CASSPSESPGGYGYTF; DNA: TGCGCCAGCAGCCCCTCCGAGAGTCCAGGGGGCTATGGCTACACCTTC
V: TRBV19; J: TRBJ1-1; size: NA; D: NA; CDR3: CASSIRQRGMNTEAFF; DNA: TGTGCCAGTAGTATCCGACAGAGAGGCATGAACACTGAAGCTTTCTTT
V: TRBV6-1; J: TRBJ2-7; size: NA; D: TRBD1; CDR3: CASTGTGVYEQYF; DNA: TGTGCCAGCACCGGGACAGGGGTCTACGAGCAGTACTTC
V: TRBV29-1; J: TRBJ2-3; size: NA; D: NA; CDR3: CSVKMGRTDTQYF; DNA: TGCAGCGTTAAAATGGGACGCACAGATACGCAGTATTTT
V: TRBV11-1; J: TRBJ1-4; size: NA; D: NA; CDR3: CASSSSPDRELEKLFF; DNA: TGTGCCAGCAGCTCTAGCCCGGACAGAGAACTGGAAAAACTGTTTTTT
V: TRBV28; J: TRBJ1-5; size: few; D: NA; CDR3: CASSPYFAGSNQPQHF; DNA: TGTGCCAGCAGTCCGTACTTCGCGGGTAGCAATCAGCCCCAGCATTTT
V: TRBV12-5; J: TRBJ1-3; size: NA; D: NA; CDR3: CASGRGGVGGNTIYF; DNA: TGTGCTAGTGGTAGGGGGGGAGTAGGAGGAAACACCATATATTTT
V: TRBV30; J: TRBJ1-4; size: NA; D: NA; CDR3: CAWSVQGVGEKLFF; DNA: TGTGCCTGGAGTGTACAAGGGGTAGGGGAAAAACTGTTTTTT
V: TRBV4-1; J: TRBJ2-1; size: NA; D: TRBD2; CDR3: CASSHAGGSGHIGFYNEQFF; DNA: TGCGCCAGCAGCCATGCCGGGGGTAGCGGGCATATAGGGTTCTACAATGAGCAGTTCTTC
V: TRBV29-1; J: TRBJ2-2; size: NA; D: TRBD1; CDR3: CSADRAGELFF; DNA: TGCAGCGCTGACAGGGCCGGGGAGCTGTTTTTT
V: TRBV5-4; J: TRBJ1-2; size: NA; D: TRBD1; CDR3: CASSARDRLNYGYTF; DNA: TGTGCCAGCAGCGCTCGGGACAGGCTTAACTATGGCTACACCTTC
V: TRBV9; J: TRBJ2-7; size: NA; D: NA; CDR3: CASSVSEGEYEQYF; DNA: TGTGCCAGCAGCGTAAGCGAGGGGGAGTACGAGCAGTACTTC
V: TRBV7-2; J: TRBJ1-5; size: NA; D: NA; CDR3: CASSSSGGAGQPQHF; DNA: TGTGCCAGCAGCTCGTCGGGCGGGGCGGGCCAGCCCCAGCATTTT
V: TRBV30; J: TRBJ2-1; size: once; D: NA; CDR3: CASSPDPSYNEQFF; DNA: TGTGCTTCTAGTCCAGATCCTTCCTACAATGAGCAGTTCTTC
V: TRBV2; J: TRBJ2-7; size: NA; D: TRBD1; CDR3: CASKGPGQDYEQYF; DNA: TGTGCCAGCAAGGGTCCGGGACAGGACTACGAGCAGTACTTC